Below are 24 T cell receptor beta chains sequenced from a single sample in a study of T cell repertoires in cytomegalovirus infection. Using its own MiXCR run on the reads, TCRdb lists one record per CDR3 protein. The table shows around 450,000 distinct CDR3 sequences, with 25% to 40% occurring only once. The specimen was PBMCs. The receptors stem from a human donor in good health (CMV status not recorded). Some clones in this sample may be carry-over from other donors' samples.

V gene TRBV7-9 combines with J gene TRBJ1-5; D may be TRBD1 (5 bases). CDR3 length equals 15 residues. The germline V and J ends were trimmed by 0 bases and 3 bases, with 9 bases remaining between them. CDR1 is SEHNR, CDR2 FQNEAQ, per germline (reference sequence). Here the CDR3 reads CASSLAGQFNQPQHF. For the CDR3, the DNA is TGTGCCAGCAGCTTAGCGGGGCAGTTCAATCAGCCCCAGCATTTT.

V and J are TRBV5-1 and TRBJ2-2; the D gene is possibly TRBD1 (6 bases). The CDR3 is 16 amino acids. Trimming left V 0 bases short and J 0 bases short, with 9 bases between. CDR1 and CDR2 (germline): SGHRS, YFSETQ. CDR3 sequence reads: CASSLDAGANTGELFF. The DNA of the CDR3 is TGCGCCAGCAGCTTGGATGCAGGGGCGAACACCGGGGAGCTGTTTTTT.

A remark on this clonotype: A read error may be the cause here, since a much bigger clone is one base away. This is likely a read error, given that the CDR3 carries no conserved phenylalanine or tryptophan at its end. The J gene is TRBJ2-5, the V gene TRBV7-8, with no clear D. The CDR3 runs to 11 residues. V lost 5 bases and J lost 4, with 5 bases in between. Germline-derived CDR1 and CDR2 are SGHVS and FQNEAQ. The DNA for the CDR3 is TGTGCCAGCAGCCCCCTAGAGACCCAGTACTTA. Encoded protein: CASSPLETQYL.

This clonotype was seen more than once but under ten times. The rearrangement joins TRBV6-6 to TRBJ1-5, with unresolved D. Germline CDR1 is MNHNY and CDR2 is SVGAGI (reference sequence). The CDR3 is 16 amino acids. The V end was cut by 5 bases, the J end by 1 base, with 15 bases between. Here the CDR3 DNA reads TGTGCCAGCAGTCCCAACGGCGCACAGAGCAATCAGCCCCAGCATTTT. Protein sequence: CASSPNGAQSNQPQHF.

In this sample, this clonotype turned up a few times. V is TRBV11-3 and J is TRBJ2-1; 7 bases match TRBD1. CDR3 length equals 15 residues. Per the germline V gene, CDR1 is SGHNT and CDR2 is YENEEA. With 5 bases clipped from V and 2 bases from J, the junction kept 6 bases outside the gene matches. CDR3 residues: CASSPGTDPYNEQFF. DNA for the CDR3: TGTGCCAGCAGCCCGGGGACAGACCCCTACAATGAGCAGTTCTTC.

This chain connects TRBV20-1 to TRBJ2-7, with 8 bases matching TRBD1. Germline V gene sequence: CDR1 DFQATT, CDR2 SNEGSKA (reference sequence). This CDR3 is 15 amino acids long. J was trimmed by 2 bases and V by 1 base; bases with no gene match: 7. The CDR3 protein is CSARGSQGDTYEQYF. CDR3 bases: TGCAGTGCTAGAGGTTCACAGGGGGACACCTACGAGCAGTACTTC.

The chain combines TRBV11-2 with TRBJ2-1, with 8 bases lining up with TRBD2. Losses at the gene ends were 4 bases for V and 1 base for J; bases not matched to a gene: 12. CDR3 length equals 18 residues. Germline loops: CDR1 SGHAT, CDR2 FQNNGV. DNA of the CDR3: TGTGCCAGCAGCTGGGGTTGGGGTAGCGGGATTTCCTACAATGAGCAGTTCTTC. As protein: CASSWGWGSGISYNEQFF.

V gene TRBV7-2 combines with J gene TRBJ2-1; TRBD1 or TRBD2 may be the D gene (5 bases each). Trimming removed 0 bases at V and 0 bases at J, with 15 bases between. Germline V lookup: CDR1 SGHTA, CDR2 FQGNSA. The CDR3 is 18 amino acids. The CDR3 DNA sequence: TGTGCCAGCAGCTTAGCGCGTCAATGGGGGAGCTCCTACAATGAGCAGTTCTTC. Protein: CASSLARQWGSSYNEQFF. Together with reference TRBV7-2 and TRBJ2-1, the CDR3 gives the full variable domain: GAGVSQSPSNKVTEKGKDVELRCDPISGHTALYWYRQSLGQGLEFLIYFQGNSAPDKSGLPSDRFSAERTGGSVSTLTIQRTQQEDSAVYLCASSLARQWGSSYNEQFFGPGTRLTVL.

Turning to this clonotype: A much larger clonotype is one base distant, so this may be a read error. Without the conserved terminal phenylalanine or tryptophan, this CDR3 likely stems from a read error. V is TRBV7-6 and J is TRBJ1-6; no reliable D call. The CDR3 is 16 residues long. Germline V lookup: CDR1 SGHVS, CDR2 FNYEAQ. V was pared by 1 base and J by 7 bases, with 14 bases between. CDR3 loop: CASSLDVGPVNSPLHL. In DNA form, the CDR3 reads TGTGCCAGCAGCTTAGACGTTGGCCCAGTCAATTCACCCCTCCACTTG.

In this sample, this clonotype turned up a few times. The chain has TRBV7-3 and TRBJ2-5, with 7 positions matching TRBD1. The CDR3 has 14 residues. J was trimmed by 2 bases and V by 3 bases; bases with no gene match: 3. From germline, CDR1 is SGHTA and CDR2 FQGTGA. The CDR3 sequence: CASSLSGQQETQYF. Here the CDR3 DNA reads TGTGCCAGCAGCTTGTCGGGACAGCAAGAGACCCAGTACTTC.

This clonotype occurred many times. The chain has TRBV7-6 and TRBJ2-7; the D gene is possibly TRBD1 (6 bases). The CDR3 has 16 residues. V dropped 5 bases and J dropped 2 bases, with 19 bases sitting between them. CDR1 is SGHVS, CDR2 FNYEAQ, per germline. The CDR3 region has the DNA TGTGCCAGCAGCCCGGGACAAGAAAAAACGACCTACGAGCAGTACTTC. Amino acid sequence: CASSPGQEKTTYEQYF.

The genes are TRBV2 and TRBJ1-1; D gene unclear. The V gene's germline CDR1 is SNHLY and CDR2 FYNNEI. Between the trimmed V and J ends, which lost 7 bases and 0 bases, there was a span of 12 bases. CDR3 length equals 14 residues. The CDR3 bases are TGTGCCAGCATAGCGGAAATCATGAACACTGAAGCTTTCTTT. The encoded protein is CASIAEIMNTEAFF. The full variable domain, its missing parts supplied by reference TRBV2 and TRBJ1-1, is EPEVTQTPSHQVTQMGQEVILRCVPISNHLYFYWYRQILGQKVEFLVSFYNNEISEKSEIFDDQFSVERPDGSNFTLKIRSTKLEDSAMYFCASIAEIMNTEAFFGQGTRLTVV.

For the CDR3, the DNA is TGTGCCAGCAGTACGGACAGTTCTCTTCGGTCTGGAAACACCATATATTTT. Amino acid sequence: CASSTDSSLRSGNTIYF. This rearrangement joins TRBV12-3 or TRBV12-4 to TRBJ1-3; possibly TRBD1 for D (6 bases). Trimming took 5 bases from V and 1 from J, leaving 18 bases between them. The CDR3 is 17 residues long.

V usage is TRBV15 and J usage is TRBJ1-5; D call uncertain. The CDR3 contains 13 residues. Looked up from germline, CDR1 is LNHNV and CDR2 is YYDKDF (reference sequence). V lost 0 bases, J lost 7 bases, and 7 bases lay in between. The CDR3 nucleotides are TGTGCCACCAGCAGAGATCTAGTGCAGCCCCAGCATTTT. Protein: CATSRDLVQPQHF.

The genes are TRBV7-9 and TRBJ2-3, with no clear D. This CDR3 region has 14 residues. The V and J ends lost 1 base and 5 bases respectively, with 10 bases between them. Looked up from germline, CDR1 is SEHNR and CDR2 is FQNEAQ (reference sequence). CDR3 in amino acids: CASSLGNLKDTQYF. Here the CDR3 DNA reads TGTGCCAGCAGCTTAGGGAACCTCAAAGATACGCAGTATTTT.

J is TRBJ2-5 and V is TRBV7-7, with TRBD2 matching 8 bases. The germline V gene encodes CDR1 SSHAT and CDR2 FNYEAQ (reference sequence). CDR3 length: 19 amino acids. The trim removed 6 bases at V and 2 bases at J, leaving 20 bases unmatched. Here the CDR3 reads CASRFSYPPGLGTQETQYF. The CDR3 bases are TGTGCCAGCAGGTTCTCCTACCCCCCGGGACTAGGAACACAAGAGACCCAGTACTTC.

The chain is built from TRBV19 and TRBJ1-2; D ambiguous. The CDR3 has 14 amino acids. The V end lost 6 bases, the J end lost 0 bases, and 11 bases lay between the germline ends. In germline, CDR1 is LNHDA, CDR2 SQIVND (reference sequence). The CDR3 spells CASSPGITNYGYTF. The CDR3 nucleotides read TGTGCCAGTAGCCCGGGAATTACTAACTATGGCTACACCTTC.

The gene calls are TRBV5-6 and TRBJ1-1; D call uncertain. Deletions cut 4 bases from V and 6 bases from J, with 13 bases between. The CDR3 sequence is 13 residues long. Germline assignment: CDR1 SGHDT and CDR2 YYEEEE. For the CDR3, the DNA is TGTGCCAGCAGCCTCACCTTTCAAGCTGAAGCTTTCTTT. Translating it yields CASSLTFQAEAFF.

This clonotype was found many times. The V and J genes are TRBV7-2 and TRBJ2-2; D is perhaps TRBD2 (6 bases). There are 17 residues in the CDR3. Germline V CDR1 and CDR2: SGHTA, FQGNSA. With 5 bases removed from V and 7 bases from J, the gap between germline ends came to 23 bases. The CDR3 coding sequence is TGTGCCAGCAGCCGCCGAAGGGGTCGGGGGATGCACGGGGAGCTGTTTTTT. Residues: CASSRRRGRGMHGELFF.

There are many counts of this clonotype. The chain uses TRBV12-3 or TRBV12-4 and TRBJ1-1; D might be TRBD1 (5 bases). The CDR3 sequence is 13 residues long. V was pared by 3 bases and J by 5 bases, with 10 bases between. CDR3 DNA sequence: TGTGCCAGCAGTTTTGGGGGAAAGACTGAAGCTTTCTTT. It translates to CASSFGGKTEAFF.

This clonotype was seen more than once but under ten times. This chain connects TRBV10-3 to TRBJ1-2; D remains unclear. V lost 2 bases and J 2 bases, leaving 6 bases between the germline ends. The CDR3 spans 13 residues. CDR1 and CDR2 from the germline V gene are ENHRY and SYGVKD. CDR3 sequence reads: CAISEAQNYGYTF. For the CDR3, the DNA is TGTGCCATCAGTGAGGCCCAAAACTATGGCTACACCTTC.

This clonotype was seen only a few times. The genes are TRBV12-3 or TRBV12-4 and TRBJ1-1; D uncertain. The CDR3 totals 14 residues. Trimming removed 10 bases at V and 0 bases at J, with 15 bases between. CDR3 loop: CATTRSAMNTEAFF. The CDR3 DNA reads as TGTGCCACCACCAGATCAGCCATGAACACTGAAGCTTTCTTT.

This clonotype was observed at least ten times. Mismatch with germline at one junction end may stem from a read error. The CDR3 region is CASSLTGAGDQAQHF. The DNA for the CDR3 is TGTGCCAGCAGCTTAACGGGGGCAGGGGATCAGGCCCAGCATTTT. The rearrangement joins TRBV7-2 to TRBJ1-5; D possibly corresponds to TRBD1 (6 bases). Germline V gene sequence: CDR1 SGHTA, CDR2 FQGNSA. The CDR3 runs 15 residues.

This chain links TRBV7-2 with TRBJ2-3; D perhaps matches TRBD2 (7 bases). Germline lookup yields CDR1 SGHTA and CDR2 FQGNSA. There are 15 residues in the CDR3. Trimming removed 7 bases from V and 1 base from J, with 15 bases in between. This CDR3 reads CASIMEGGGTDTQYF. The CDR3 DNA sequence: TGTGCCAGCATCATGGAGGGGGGGGGCACAGATACGCAGTATTTT. The full variable domain, its missing parts supplied by reference TRBV7-2 and TRBJ2-3, is GAGVSQSPSNKVTEKGKDVELRCDPISGHTALYWYRQSLGQGLEFLIYFQGNSAPDKSGLPSDRFSAERTGGSVSTLTIQRTQQEDSAVYLCASIMEGGGTDTQYFGPGTRLTVL.